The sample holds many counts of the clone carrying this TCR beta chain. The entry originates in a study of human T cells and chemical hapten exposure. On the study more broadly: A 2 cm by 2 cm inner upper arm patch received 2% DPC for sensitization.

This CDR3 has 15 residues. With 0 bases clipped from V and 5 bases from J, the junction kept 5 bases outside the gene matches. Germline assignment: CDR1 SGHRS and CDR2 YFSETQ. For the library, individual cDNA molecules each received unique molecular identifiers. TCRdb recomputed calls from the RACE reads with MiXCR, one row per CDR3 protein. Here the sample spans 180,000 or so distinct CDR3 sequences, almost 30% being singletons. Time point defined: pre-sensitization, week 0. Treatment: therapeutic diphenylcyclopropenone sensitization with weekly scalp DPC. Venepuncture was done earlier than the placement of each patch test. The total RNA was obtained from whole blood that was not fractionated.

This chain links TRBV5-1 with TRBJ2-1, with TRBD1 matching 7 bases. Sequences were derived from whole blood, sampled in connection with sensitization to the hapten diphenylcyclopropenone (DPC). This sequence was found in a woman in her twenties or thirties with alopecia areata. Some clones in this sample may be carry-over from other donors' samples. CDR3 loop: CASSLEGAINNEQFF. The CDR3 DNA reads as TGCGCCAGCAGCTTGGAGGGGGCCATCAACAATGAGCAGTTCTTC.